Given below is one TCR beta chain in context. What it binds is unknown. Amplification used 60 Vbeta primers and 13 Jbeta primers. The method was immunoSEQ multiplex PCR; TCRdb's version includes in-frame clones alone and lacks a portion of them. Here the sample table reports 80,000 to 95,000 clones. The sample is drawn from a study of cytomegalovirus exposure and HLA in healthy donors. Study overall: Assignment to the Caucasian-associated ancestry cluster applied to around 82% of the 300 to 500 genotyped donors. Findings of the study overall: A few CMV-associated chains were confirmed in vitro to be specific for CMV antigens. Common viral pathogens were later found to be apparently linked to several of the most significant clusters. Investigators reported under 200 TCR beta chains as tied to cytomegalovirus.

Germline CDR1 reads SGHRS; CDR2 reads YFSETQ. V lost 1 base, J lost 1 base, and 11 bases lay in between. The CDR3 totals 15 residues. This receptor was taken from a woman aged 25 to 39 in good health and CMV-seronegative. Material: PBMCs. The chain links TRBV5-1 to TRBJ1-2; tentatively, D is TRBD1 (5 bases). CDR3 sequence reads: CASSLRAGNNYGYTF. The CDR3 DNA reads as TGCGCCAGCAGCTTGAGGGCAGGGAATAACTATGGCTACACCTTC.